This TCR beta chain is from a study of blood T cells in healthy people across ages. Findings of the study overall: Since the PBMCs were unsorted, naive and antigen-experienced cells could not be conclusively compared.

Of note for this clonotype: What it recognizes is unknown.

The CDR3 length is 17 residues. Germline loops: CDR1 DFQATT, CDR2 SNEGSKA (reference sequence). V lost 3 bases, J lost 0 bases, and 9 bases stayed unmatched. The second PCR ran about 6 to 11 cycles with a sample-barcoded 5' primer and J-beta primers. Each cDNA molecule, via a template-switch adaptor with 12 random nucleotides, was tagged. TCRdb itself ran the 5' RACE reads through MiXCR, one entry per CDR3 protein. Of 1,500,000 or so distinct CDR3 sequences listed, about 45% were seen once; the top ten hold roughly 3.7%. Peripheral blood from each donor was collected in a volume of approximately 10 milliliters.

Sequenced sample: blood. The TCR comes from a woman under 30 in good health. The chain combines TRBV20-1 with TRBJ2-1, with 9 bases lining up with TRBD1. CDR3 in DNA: TGCAGTGCTAGGGGGACAGGGAGATTATACTCCTACAATGAGCAGTTCTTC. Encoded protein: CSARGTGRLYSYNEQFF.